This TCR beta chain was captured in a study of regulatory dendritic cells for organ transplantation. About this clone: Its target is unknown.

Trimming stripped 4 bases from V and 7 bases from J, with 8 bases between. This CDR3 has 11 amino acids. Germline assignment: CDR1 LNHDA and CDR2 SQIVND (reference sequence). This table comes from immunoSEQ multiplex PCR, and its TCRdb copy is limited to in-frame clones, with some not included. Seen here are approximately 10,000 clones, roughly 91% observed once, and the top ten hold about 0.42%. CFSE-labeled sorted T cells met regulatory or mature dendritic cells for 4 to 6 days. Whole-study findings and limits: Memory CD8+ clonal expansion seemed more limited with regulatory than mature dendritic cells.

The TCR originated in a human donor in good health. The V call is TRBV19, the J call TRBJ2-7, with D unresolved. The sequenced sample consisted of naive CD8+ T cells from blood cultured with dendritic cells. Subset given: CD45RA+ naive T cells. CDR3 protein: CASSTREEQYF. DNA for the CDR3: TGTGCCAGTAGTACTCGAGAGGAGCAGTACTTC.